Listed below are T cell receptor beta chains from one sample, sequenced in a study of blood T cell repertoires in COVID-19. The method was immunoSEQ multiplex PCR; TCRdb's version includes in-frame clones alone and lacks a portion of them. The sample holds roughly 400,000 clones; 85% to 90% are singletons and the top ten take 1% to 1.3%. Sequences were obtained from PBMCs or T cells enriched from blood (not recorded which). Receptors originate from a man under 40 who had recovered from COVID-19. CDR3s include the opening cysteine and the closing phenylalanine or tryptophan. The D gene is left open where the match is weak. The size of a clone is reported for some rows only, either as once, few or many, or as a class for expanded clones.

d_call: TRBD1; clone_size: -; j_call: TRBJ2-7; v_call: TRBV7-3; cdr3_aa: CASSVSGTGDYEQYF
d_call: TRBD2; clone_size: -; j_call: TRBJ2-1; v_call: TRBV28; cdr3_aa: CASSPYPQREADEQFF
d_call: -; clone_size: -; j_call: TRBJ2-1; v_call: TRBV13; cdr3_aa: CASGAAEYNEQFF
d_call: -; clone_size: -; j_call: TRBJ1-1; v_call: TRBV19; cdr3_aa: CALGGRGTEAFF
d_call: -; clone_size: -; j_call: TRBJ2-2; v_call: TRBV7-2; cdr3_aa: CASSLDVGSGELFF
d_call: TRBD1; clone_size: -; j_call: TRBJ1-2; v_call: TRBV7-2; cdr3_aa: CASSTAPSGQGRMGYTF
d_call: -; clone_size: -; j_call: TRBJ2-5; v_call: TRBV10-3; cdr3_aa: CAIRAQETQYF
d_call: -; clone_size: -; j_call: TRBJ1-5; v_call: TRBV7-8; cdr3_aa: CASSSEWDQPQHF
d_call: -; clone_size: once; j_call: TRBJ1-3; v_call: TRBV7-9; cdr3_aa: CASMRRQGIRNTIYF
d_call: -; clone_size: -; j_call: TRBJ2-5; v_call: TRBV5-1; cdr3_aa: CASSSGTSFPETQYF
d_call: TRBD1; clone_size: -; j_call: TRBJ1-1; v_call: TRBV10-3; cdr3_aa: CATQGDRGEAFF
d_call: TRBD1; clone_size: once; j_call: TRBJ1-2; v_call: TRBV28; cdr3_aa: CAIGRDRGNGYTF
d_call: TRBD1; clone_size: -; j_call: TRBJ2-1; v_call: TRBV18; cdr3_aa: CASSPGGQGSQNEQFF
d_call: TRBD1; clone_size: -; j_call: TRBJ1-4; v_call: TRBV6-2/TRBV6-3; cdr3_aa: CASSRRGRTTNEKLFF
d_call: TRBD1; clone_size: -; j_call: TRBJ1-6; v_call: TRBV3-1/TRBV3-2; cdr3_aa: CASSQEGQGSRSPLHF
d_call: -; clone_size: -; j_call: TRBJ2-7; v_call: TRBV28; cdr3_aa: CASSFDSNEQYF
d_call: -; clone_size: -; j_call: TRBJ2-3; v_call: TRBV5-1; cdr3_aa: CASSEGLSTDTQYF